This T cell receptor (beta chain) was obtained from a study of neurological immune-mediated disorders (dated by TCRdb to the late 2010s). Regarding the complete study: Peripheral blood TCR-beta repertoires from HTLV-I-associated myelopathy (HAM/TSP) patients, multiple sclerosis patients and healthy controls were compared by UMI-based sequencing. Alongside PBMC samples, the set of fewer than 110 TCR-beta libraries contained longitudinal samples, technical triplicates, and paired CD4+ and CD8+ T-cell subsets that had been sorted. The cohort comprised 68 subjects: roughly 15 HAM/TSP patients, approximately 34 multiple sclerosis patients and about 20 healthy controls.

General findings and caveats noted by the study authors: Across subjects, expanded clones never shared an identical CDR3 amino acid sequence, which suggests that the TCR-beta repertoires in every group were private. TCR clonal expansion was greatest in HAM/TSP patients and smallest in MS patients, who ranked below even healthy controls.

Blood bank volunteers in Maryland, USA served as the healthy controls. For the unsorted PBMC libraries, 2 million PBMCs were stored in RNAlater at -80 degrees C until RNA extraction and were used to generate the libraries. Peripheral blood was subjected to Ficoll-Hypaque density gradient centrifugation to isolate PBMCs, which were then cryopreserved in liquid nitrogen. cDNA was synthesized by template-switch 5'RACE using a primer carrying a 10-nucleotide random unique molecular identifier by which each TCR transcript was tagged. Over 200 million TCR-beta sequences, covering 15-18 subjects, were produced in each sequencing run. The RNeasy kit was used to extract total RNA. The KAPA Real-time Library Amplification kit was used to amplify TCR-beta VDJ regions with primers for the TCR constant region and the 5'RACE anchor. A first PCR added sample indexes and Illumina adaptors, after which a second PCR increased the library yield. The roughly 650 bp TCR product was size-selected on a 2% E-gel SizeSelection system after Ampure bead purification. Before pooling, library quality was checked on a Bioanalyzer, concentration was measured with Qubit, and libraries were quantified with the Kapa Library Quantification kit. Paired-end 2 x 150 bp sequencing of the libraries was performed on an Illumina HiSeq 2500. To increase sequence diversity, 25-30% phiX was spiked into each library pool. On the authors' methods: The quality-filtered reads were processed with the UMI-based MiGEC pipeline, whose error correction step removed more than 75% of the raw TCR sequences. IMGT germline references were used for alignment of VDJ genes, and clonotypes were defined by a unique CDR3 amino acid sequence together with V-J genes. Clonal expansion, Shannon diversity and CDR3 relatedness (CalcPairwiseDistances, ClusterSamples) were evaluated with VDJtools, and phylogenetic trees were built with CLCbio workbench. Clones with at least 8 unique UMIs were defined as expanded, with this threshold being based on coefficient-of-variation modelling across technical triplicates. TCRdb's own reprocessing of the public reads used fastp at Q25 and MiXCR and kept productive beta chains. All rows with the same CDR3 protein become a single entry with the most common DNA and genes. The V and J calls and clone size are TCRdb's, not the authors'. This sample has approximately 58,000 distinct CDR3 sequences in its table, and 10% to 12% of those were observed once. In total, the top ten clones hold over 1.5% of the sample.

The CDR3 spans 15 residues, from the cysteine through the phenylalanine. Here the CDR3 DNA is all that survives: 45 bases in frame from base 1. Cut back by 6 bases and 4 bases, the V and J ends lie 18 bases apart. The germline V gene supplies CDR1 SGHTA and CDR2 FQGNSA. This clonotype was counted at least ten times. The antigen it binds to is not known. Base qualities are not recorded, but no much larger clone differs from it by a single base. Material: PBMCs. This clonotype was obtained from a man between 60 and 75 years old in good health. Recombination connected TRBV7-2 to TRBJ1-2; the D gene is perhaps TRBD1, from 6 matching bases. DNA sequence: TGTGCCAGCAGTCCTCAAGGGACATCCGGCTATGGCTACACCTTC. It is translated as CASSPQGTSGYGYTF.